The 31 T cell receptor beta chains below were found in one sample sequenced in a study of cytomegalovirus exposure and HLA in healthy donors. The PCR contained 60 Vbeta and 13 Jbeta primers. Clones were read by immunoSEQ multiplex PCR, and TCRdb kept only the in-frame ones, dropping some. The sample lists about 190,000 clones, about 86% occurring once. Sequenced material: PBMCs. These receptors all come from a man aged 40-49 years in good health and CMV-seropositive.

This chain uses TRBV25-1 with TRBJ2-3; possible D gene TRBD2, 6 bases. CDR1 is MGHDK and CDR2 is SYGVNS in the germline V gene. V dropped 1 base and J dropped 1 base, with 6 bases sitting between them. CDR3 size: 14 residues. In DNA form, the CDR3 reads TGTGCCAGCAGTGAATGGGAGGGCACAGATACGCAGTATTTT. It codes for CASSEWEGTDTQYF. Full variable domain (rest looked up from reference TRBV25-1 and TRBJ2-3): EADIYQTPRYLVIGTGKKITLECSQTMGHDKMYWYQQDPGMELHLIHYSYGVNSTEKGDLSSESTVSRIRTEHFPLTLESARPSHTSQYLCASSEWEGTDTQYFGPGTRLTVL.

The CDR3: CASIMDRRLYEQYF. The CDR3 DNA is TGTGCCAGCATTATGGACAGGAGACTCTACGAGCAGTACTTC. The chain joins TRBV6-1 to TRBJ2-7; TRBD1 agrees at 7 bases. Germline assignment: CDR1 MNHNS and CDR2 SASEGT. V shed 7 bases, J shed 3 bases, and the junction held 9 bases outside the gene matches. This CDR3 has 14 amino acids.

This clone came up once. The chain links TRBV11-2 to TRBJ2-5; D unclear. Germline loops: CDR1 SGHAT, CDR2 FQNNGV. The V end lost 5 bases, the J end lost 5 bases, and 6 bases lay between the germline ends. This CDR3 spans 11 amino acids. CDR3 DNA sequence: TGTGCCAGCAGCCACGGGGAGACCCAGTACTTC. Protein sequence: CASSHGETQYF.

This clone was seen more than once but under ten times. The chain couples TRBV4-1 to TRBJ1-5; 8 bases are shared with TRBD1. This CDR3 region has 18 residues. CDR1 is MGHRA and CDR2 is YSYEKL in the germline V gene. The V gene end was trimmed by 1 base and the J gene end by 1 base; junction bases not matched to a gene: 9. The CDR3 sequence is CASSQGGRGRLSNQPQHF. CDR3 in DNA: TGCGCCAGCAGCCAAGGGGGCAGGGGGCGCCTAAGCAATCAGCCCCAGCATTTT.

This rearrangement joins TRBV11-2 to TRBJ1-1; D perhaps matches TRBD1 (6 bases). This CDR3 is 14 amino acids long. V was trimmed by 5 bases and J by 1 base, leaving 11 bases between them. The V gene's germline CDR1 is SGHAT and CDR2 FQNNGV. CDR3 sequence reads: CASSPSTGNTEAFF. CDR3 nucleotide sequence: TGTGCCAGCAGCCCCTCGACAGGGAACACTGAAGCTTTCTTT.

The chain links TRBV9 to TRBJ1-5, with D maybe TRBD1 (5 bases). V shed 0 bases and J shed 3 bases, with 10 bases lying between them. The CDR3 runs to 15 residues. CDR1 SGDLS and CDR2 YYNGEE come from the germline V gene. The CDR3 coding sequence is TGTGCCAGCAGCGTAGGTACAGGCGACAATCAGCCCCAGCATTTT. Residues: CASSVGTGDNQPQHF.

This chain's CDR3 is CASSGGYRVEQFF. For the CDR3, the DNA is TGTGCCAGCAGCGGAGGTTATCGCGTGGAGCAGTTCTTC. The chain couples TRBV7-9 to TRBJ2-1; the D gene is possibly TRBD2 (5 bases). CDR1 is SEHNR and CDR2 is FQNEAQ in the germline V gene (reference sequence). V lost 5 bases and J 10 bases, leaving 15 bases between the germline ends. The CDR3 is 13 residues long.

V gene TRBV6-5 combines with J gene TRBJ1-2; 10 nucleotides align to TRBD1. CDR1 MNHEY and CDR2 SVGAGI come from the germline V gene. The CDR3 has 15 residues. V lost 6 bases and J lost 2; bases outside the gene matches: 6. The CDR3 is CASRSPGQGNYGYTF. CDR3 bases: TGTGCCAGCAGGTCTCCGGGACAGGGGAACTATGGCTACACCTTC.

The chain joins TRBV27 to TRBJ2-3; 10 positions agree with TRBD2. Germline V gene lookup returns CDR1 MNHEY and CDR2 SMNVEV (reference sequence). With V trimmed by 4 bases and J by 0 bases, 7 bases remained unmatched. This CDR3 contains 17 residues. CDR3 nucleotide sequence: TGTGCCAGCAGTTCCAGACTAGCGGGTACTAGCACAGATACGCAGTATTTT. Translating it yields CASSSRLAGTSTDTQYF.

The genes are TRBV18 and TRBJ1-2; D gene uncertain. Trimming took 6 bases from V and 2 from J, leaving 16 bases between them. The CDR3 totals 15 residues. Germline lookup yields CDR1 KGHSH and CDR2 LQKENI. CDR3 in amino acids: CASSPTGDFNYGYTF. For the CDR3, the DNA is TGTGCCAGCTCCCCCACGGGAGATTTCAACTATGGCTACACCTTC. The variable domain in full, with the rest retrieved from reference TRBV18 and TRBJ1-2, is NAGVMQNPRHLVRRRGQEARLRCSPMKGHSHVYWYRQLPEEGLKFMVYLQKENIIDESGMPKERFSAEFPKEGPSILRIQQVVRGDSAAYFCASSPTGDFNYGYTFGSGTRLTVV.

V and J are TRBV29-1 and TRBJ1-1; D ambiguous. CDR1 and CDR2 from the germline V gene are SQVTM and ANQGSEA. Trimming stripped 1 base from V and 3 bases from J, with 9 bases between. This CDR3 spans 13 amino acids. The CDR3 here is CSVEGVRDTEAFF. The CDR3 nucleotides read TGCAGCGTTGAAGGGGTGAGGGACACTGAAGCTTTCTTT.

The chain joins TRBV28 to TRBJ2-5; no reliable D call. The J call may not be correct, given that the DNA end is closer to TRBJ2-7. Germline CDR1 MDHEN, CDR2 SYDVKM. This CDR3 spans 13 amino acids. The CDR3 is CASNGLGTYEQYF. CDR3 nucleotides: TGTGCCAGCAACGGCCTGGGCACCTACGAGCAGTACTTC.

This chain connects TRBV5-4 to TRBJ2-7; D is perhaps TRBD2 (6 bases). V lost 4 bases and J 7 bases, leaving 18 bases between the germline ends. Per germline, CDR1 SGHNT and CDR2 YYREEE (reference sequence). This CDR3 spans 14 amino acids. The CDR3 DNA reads TGTGCCAGCAGCCCGCGGGACTCCGTCGGAGAGCAGTACTTC. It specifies CASSPRDSVGEQYF.

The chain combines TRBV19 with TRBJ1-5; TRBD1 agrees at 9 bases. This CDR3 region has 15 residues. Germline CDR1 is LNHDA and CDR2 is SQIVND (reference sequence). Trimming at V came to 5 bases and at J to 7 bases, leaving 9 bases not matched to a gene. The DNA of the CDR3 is TGTGCCAGTAGTCCAACAGGGGGCGGAGGGCAGCCCCAGCATTTT. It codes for CASSPTGGGGQPQHF.

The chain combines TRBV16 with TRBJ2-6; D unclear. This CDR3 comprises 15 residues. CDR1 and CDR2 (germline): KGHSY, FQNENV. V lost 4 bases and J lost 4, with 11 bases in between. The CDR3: CASSPLGSGANVLTF. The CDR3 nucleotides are TGTGCCAGCAGCCCGCTCGGGTCCGGGGCCAACGTCCTGACTTTC.

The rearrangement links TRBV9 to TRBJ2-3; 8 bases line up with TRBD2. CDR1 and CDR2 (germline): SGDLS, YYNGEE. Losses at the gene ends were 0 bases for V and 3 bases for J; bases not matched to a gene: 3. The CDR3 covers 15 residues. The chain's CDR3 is CASSVAGGRTDTQYF. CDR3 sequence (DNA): TGTGCCAGCAGCGTAGCGGGGGGGCGAACAGATACGCAGTATTTT.

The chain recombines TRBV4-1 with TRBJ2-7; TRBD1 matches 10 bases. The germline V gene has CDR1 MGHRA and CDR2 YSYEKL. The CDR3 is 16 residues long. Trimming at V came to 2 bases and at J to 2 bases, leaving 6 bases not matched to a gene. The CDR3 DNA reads TGCGCCAGCAGCCAAAGTAAGGGACAGGGGACCTACGAGCAGTACTTC. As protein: CASSQSKGQGTYEQYF.

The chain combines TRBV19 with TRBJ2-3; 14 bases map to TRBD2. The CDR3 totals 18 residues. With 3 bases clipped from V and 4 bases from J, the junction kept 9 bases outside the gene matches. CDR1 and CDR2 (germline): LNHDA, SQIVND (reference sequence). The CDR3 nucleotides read TGTGCCAGTAGTATCCCCTTGGGACTAGCGGGAGTCCCAGATACGCAGTATTTT. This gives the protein CASSIPLGLAGVPDTQYF.

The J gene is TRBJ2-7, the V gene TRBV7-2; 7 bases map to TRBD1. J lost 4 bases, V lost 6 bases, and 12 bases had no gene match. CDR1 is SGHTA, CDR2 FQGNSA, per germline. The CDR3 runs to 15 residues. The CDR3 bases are TGTGCCAGCAGGCCGACCGGGACAGCCTTTTACGAGCAGTACTTC. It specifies CASRPTGTAFYEQYF.

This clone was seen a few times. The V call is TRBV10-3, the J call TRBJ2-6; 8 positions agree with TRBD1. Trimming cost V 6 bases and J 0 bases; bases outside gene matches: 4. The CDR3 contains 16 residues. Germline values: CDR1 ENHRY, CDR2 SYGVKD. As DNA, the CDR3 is TGTGCCATCAGGGACAGGGAGAGCTCTGGGGCCAACGTCCTGACTTTC. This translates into CAIRDRESSGANVLTF.

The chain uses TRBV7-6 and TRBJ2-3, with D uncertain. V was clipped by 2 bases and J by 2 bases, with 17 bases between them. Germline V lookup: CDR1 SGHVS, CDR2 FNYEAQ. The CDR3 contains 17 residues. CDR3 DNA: TGTGCCAGCAGCTTAACCGACACCCGAAACCCCACAGATACGCAGTATTTT. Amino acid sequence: CASSLTDTRNPTDTQYF. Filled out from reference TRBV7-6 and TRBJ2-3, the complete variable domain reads GAGVSQSPRYKVTKRGQDVALRCDPISGHVSLYWYRQALGQGPEFLTYFNYEAQQDKSGLPNDRFSAERPEGSISTLTIQRTEQRDSAMYRCASSLTDTRNPTDTQYFGPGTRLTVL.

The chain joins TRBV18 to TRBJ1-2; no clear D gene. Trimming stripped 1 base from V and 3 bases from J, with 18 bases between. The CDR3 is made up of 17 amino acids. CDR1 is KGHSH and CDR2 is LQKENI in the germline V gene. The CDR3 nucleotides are TGTGCCAGCTCACCACTACAAACCCAGGCGACCGACTATGGCTACACCTTC. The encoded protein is CASSPLQTQATDYGYTF.

This chain's CDR3 is CANRRTDRSPLHF. The CDR3 DNA is TGTGCCAACAGGAGGACTGATCGATCACCCCTCCACTTT. V and J are TRBV2 and TRBJ1-6; D may be TRBD1 (5 bases). Germline V gene data show CDR1 as SNHLY and CDR2 as FYNNEI. The V and J ends lost 10 bases and 10 bases respectively, with 17 bases between them. This CDR3 comprises 13 residues.

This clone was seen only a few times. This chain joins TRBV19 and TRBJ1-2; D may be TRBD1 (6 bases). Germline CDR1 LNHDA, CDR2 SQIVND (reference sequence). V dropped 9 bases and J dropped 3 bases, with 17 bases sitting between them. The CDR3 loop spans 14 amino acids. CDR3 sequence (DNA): TGTGCCAGCGCGCCGGGCAGGGGTTACTATGGCTACACCTTC. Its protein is CASAPGRGYYGYTF.

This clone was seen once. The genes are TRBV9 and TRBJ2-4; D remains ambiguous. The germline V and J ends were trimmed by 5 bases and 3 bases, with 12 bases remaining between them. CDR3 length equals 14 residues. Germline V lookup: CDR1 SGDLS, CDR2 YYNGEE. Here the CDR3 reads CASSSTEFKNIQYF. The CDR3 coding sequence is TGTGCCAGCAGTTCCACAGAGTTCAAAAACATTCAGTACTTC.

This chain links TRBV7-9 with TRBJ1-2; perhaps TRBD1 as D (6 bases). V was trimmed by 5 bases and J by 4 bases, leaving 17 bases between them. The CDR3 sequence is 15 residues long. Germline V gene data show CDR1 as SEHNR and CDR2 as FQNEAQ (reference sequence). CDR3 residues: CASSPSGRGGYGYTF. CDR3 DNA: TGTGCCAGCAGCCCTAGTGGCAGGGGTGGCTATGGCTACACCTTC.

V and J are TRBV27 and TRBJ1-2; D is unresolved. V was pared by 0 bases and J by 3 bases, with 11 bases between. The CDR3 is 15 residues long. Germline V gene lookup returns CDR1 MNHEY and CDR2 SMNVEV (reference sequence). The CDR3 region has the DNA TGTGCCAGCAGTTTATCTGCGGGTTTCCACTATGGCTACACCTTC. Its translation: CASSLSAGFHYGYTF.

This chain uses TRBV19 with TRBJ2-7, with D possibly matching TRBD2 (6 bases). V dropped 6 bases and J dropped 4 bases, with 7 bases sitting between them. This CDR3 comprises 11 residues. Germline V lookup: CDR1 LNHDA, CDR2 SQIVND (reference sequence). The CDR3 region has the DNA TGTGCCAGTAGGGGGGGTTACGAGCAGTACTTC. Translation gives CASRGGYEQYF.

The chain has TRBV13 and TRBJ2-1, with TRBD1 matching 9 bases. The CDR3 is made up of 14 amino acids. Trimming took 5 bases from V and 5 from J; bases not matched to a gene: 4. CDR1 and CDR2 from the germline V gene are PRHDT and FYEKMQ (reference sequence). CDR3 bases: TGTGCCAGCAGCCTGGGACAGGGCAACAATGAGCAGTTCTTC. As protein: CASSLGQGNNEQFF.

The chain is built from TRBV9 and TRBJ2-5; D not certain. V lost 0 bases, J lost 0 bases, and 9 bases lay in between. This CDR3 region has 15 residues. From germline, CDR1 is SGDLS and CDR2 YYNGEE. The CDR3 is CASSVAPRNQETQYF. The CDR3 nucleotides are TGTGCCAGCAGCGTAGCCCCCAGAAACCAAGAGACCCAGTACTTC. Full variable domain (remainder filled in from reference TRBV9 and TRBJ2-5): DSGVTQTPKHLITATGQRVTLRCSPRSGDLSVYWYQQSLDQGLQFLIQYYNGEERAKGNILERFSAQQFPDLHSELNLSSLELGDSALYFCASSVAPRNQETQYFGPGTRLLVL.

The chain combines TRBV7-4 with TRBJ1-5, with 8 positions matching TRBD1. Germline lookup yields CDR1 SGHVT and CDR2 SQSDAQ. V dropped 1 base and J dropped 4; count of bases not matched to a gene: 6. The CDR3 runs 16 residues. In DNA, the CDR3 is TGTGCCAGCAGCTTAGGGACAGGGTTACGGAATCAGCCCCAGCATTTT. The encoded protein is CASSLGTGLRNQPQHF.